This TCR beta chain was captured in a study of T-cell reconstitution after alpha-beta-depleted transplantation in children. Molecular barcoding with unique molecular identifiers was used for the TCRbeta library. From the PCR reads, TCRdb called clonotypes with MiXCR, one entry per CDR3 protein. The sample includes over 550,000 distinct CDR3 sequences, roughly a tenth of them seen just once. The CDR3 runs 15 residues. J gave up 2 bases and V 4 bases, and 5 bases lay outside the gene matches. Germline lookup yields CDR1 SQVTM and CDR2 ANQGSEA. J is TRBJ2-1 and V is TRBV29-1; TRBD2 matches at 10 bases. The specimen was PBMCs from the stem cell graft donor, collected from the stem cell graft. The sequence derives from a human donor who donated a stem cell graft to a child with acute myeloid leukemia. The CDR3 loop reads CSVGAGGRTYNEQFF. The CDR3 coding sequence is TGCAGCGTTGGAGCGGGAGGGCGGACCTACAATGAGCAGTTCTTC.